This section outlines one T cell receptor (beta chain) sequence together with its context. Antigen: not known. Relative to the germline gene, one junction end is altered; a read error may explain this. This sample is drawn from a study of tumor and adjacent non-tumor tissue in lung cancer. At the level of the study: About 4.17 million productive TCRbeta reads were obtained per sample on average. Study conclusions and caveats: Higher tumor TCR diversity was associated with shorter survival. In normal lung, the top 100 clones were significantly more dominant than in tumor.

Germline lookup yields CDR1 DFQATT and CDR2 SNEGSKA (reference sequence). The CDR3 is made up of 11 amino acids. The library came from three nested PCR rounds adapted from ARM-PCR protocols. TCRdb used MiXCR to reprocess the multiplex PCR reads, holding one entry per CDR3 protein. The table lists approximately 68,000 distinct CDR3 sequences, around 82% of them singletons. The template was RNA from unsorted bulk tissue. More than 3 cm separated this lung sample from the edge of the tumor. Newly diagnosed lung cancer patients had thoracic surgery in China, August–late 2014, without prior chemotherapy. This rearrangement joins TRBV20-1 to TRBJ2-1, with D perhaps matching TRBD1 or TRBD2 (6 bases each). Source material: distant non-tumor lung tissue. This clonotype originated in a man aged 55-75 years with non-small cell lung cancer. CDR3 coding DNA: TGCAGTGCTAGTATGGGGGGCGAACAGTTATTC. The encoded protein is CSASMGGEQLF.